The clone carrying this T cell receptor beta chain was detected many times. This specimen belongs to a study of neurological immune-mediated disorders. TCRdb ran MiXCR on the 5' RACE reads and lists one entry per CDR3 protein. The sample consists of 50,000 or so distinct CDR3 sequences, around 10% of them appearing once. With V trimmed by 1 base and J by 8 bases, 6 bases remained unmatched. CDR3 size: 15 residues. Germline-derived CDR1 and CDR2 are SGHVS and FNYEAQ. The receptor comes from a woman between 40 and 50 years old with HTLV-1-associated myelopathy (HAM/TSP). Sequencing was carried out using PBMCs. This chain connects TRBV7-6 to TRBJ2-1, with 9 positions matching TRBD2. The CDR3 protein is CASSLGGGAGDEQFF. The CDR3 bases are TGTGCCAGCAGCTTAGGCGGGGGGGCCGGCGATGAGCAGTTCTTC.